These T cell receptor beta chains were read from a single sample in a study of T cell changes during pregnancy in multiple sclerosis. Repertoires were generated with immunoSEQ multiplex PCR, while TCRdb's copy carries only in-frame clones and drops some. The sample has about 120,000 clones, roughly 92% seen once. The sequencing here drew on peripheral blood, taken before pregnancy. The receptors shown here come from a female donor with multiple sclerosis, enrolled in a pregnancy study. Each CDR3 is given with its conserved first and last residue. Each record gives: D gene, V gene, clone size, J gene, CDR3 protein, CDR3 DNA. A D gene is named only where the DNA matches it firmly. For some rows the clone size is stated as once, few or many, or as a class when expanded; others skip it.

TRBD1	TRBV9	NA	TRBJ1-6	CASSVAGGNNSPLHF	TGTGCCAGCAGCGTAGCAGGGGGCAATAATTCACCCCTCCACTTT
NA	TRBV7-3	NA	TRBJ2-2	CASSLRAATNTGELFF	TGTGCCAGCAGCTTAAGGGCAGCTACGAACACCGGGGAGCTGTTTTTT
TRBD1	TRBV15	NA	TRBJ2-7	CATSRVTGQGYEQYF	TGTGCCACCAGCAGAGTTACGGGACAGGGCTACGAGCAGTACTTC
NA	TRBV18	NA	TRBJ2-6	CASSSIQGSLAGANVLTF	TGTGCCAGCTCATCTATACAGGGATCGCTGGCTGGGGCCAACGTCCTGACTTTC
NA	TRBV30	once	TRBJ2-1	CAWSWDTDSYNEQFF	TGTGCCTGGAGTTGGGACACTGACTCCTACAATGAGCAGTTCTTC
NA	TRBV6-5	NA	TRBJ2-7	CASSYSWPPSYEQYF	TGTGCCAGCAGTTACTCGTGGCCCCCCTCCTACGAGCAGTACTTC
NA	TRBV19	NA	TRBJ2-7	CASSIGQDSYEQYF	TGTGCCAGTAGTATAGGGCAGGACTCCTACGAGCAGTACTTC
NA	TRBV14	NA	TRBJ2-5	CASSQGQWYQETQYF	TGTGCCAGCAGCCAAGGACAGTGGTACCAAGAGACCCAGTACTTC
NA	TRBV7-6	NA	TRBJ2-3	CASSFIQGPDTQYF	TGTGCCAGCAGCTTCATACAGGGCCCAGATACGCAGTATTTT
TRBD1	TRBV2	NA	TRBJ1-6	CASSEDRVSPLHF	TGTGCCAGCAGTGAGGACAGGGTTTCACCCCTCCACTTT
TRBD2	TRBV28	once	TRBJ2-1	CASLGTSGASSSYNEQFF	TGTGCCAGCCTCGGGACTAGCGGGGCGTCGAGCTCCTACAATGAGCAGTTCTTC
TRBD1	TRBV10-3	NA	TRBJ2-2	CAISGVGTGAGGELFF	TGTGCCATCAGTGGGGTCGGGACAGGGGCCGGCGGGGAGCTGTTTTTT
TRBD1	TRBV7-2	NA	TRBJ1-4	CASSSDRADEKLFF	TGTGCCAGCAGCTCGGACAGGGCAGACGAAAAACTGTTTTTT
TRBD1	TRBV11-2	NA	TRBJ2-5	CASSFGTGDGETQYF	TGTGCCAGCAGCTTCGGGACAGGGGATGGGGAGACCCAGTACTTC
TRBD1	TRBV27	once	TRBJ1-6	CASSLTGQGISPLHF	TGTGCCAGCAGTTTAACGGGACAGGGTATCTCACCCCTCCACTTT
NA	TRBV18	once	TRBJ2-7	CASSPLDGRLVYEQYF	TGTGCCAGCTCACCACTGGATGGGAGACTCGTCTACGAGCAGTACTTC
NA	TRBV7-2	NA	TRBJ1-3	CASSATGTPGNTIYF	TGTGCCAGCAGCGCCACAGGGACCCCCGGAAACACCATATATTTT
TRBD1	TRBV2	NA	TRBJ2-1	CASMRWTGGRDEQFF	TGTGCCAGCATGAGGTGGACAGGGGGCCGAGATGAGCAGTTCTTC
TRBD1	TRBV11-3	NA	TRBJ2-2	CASSLTGASTGELFF	TGTGCCAGCAGCCTGACAGGGGCGAGCACCGGGGAGCTGTTTTTT
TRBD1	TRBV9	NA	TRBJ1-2	CASSEGDRDGYTF	TGTGCCAGCAGCGAGGGGGACAGGGATGGCTACACCTTC
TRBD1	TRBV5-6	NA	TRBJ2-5	CASSPTGWSQETQYF	TGTGCCAGCAGCCCGACAGGGTGGTCGCAAGAGACCCAGTACTTC
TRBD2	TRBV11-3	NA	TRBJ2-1	CASSLELAGGPGEQFF	TGTGCCAGCAGCCTCGAACTAGCGGGGGGGCCAGGAGAGCAGTTCTTC
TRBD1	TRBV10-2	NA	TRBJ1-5	CASSEAGQGARGNQPQHF	TGCGCCAGCAGTGAGGCAGGACAGGGGGCGCGGGGCAATCAGCCCCAGCATTTT
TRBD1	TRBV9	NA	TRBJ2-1	CASSSTGGGYNEQFF	TGTGCCAGCAGCTCCACAGGGGGCGGCTACAATGAGCAGTTCTTC
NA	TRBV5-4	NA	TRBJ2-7	CASSLTGFTYEQYF	TGTGCCAGCAGCTTAACAGGTTTTACCTACGAGCAGTACTTC
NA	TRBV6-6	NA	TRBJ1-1	CASSDTGRGNTEAFF	TGTGCCAGCAGCGATACGGGGCGGGGGAACACTGAAGCTTTCTTT
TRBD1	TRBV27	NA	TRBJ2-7	CASSFGDRATEQYF	TGTGCCAGCAGTTTTGGGGACAGGGCTACCGAGCAGTACTTC
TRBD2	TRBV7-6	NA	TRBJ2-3	CASSLFTGGADTQYF	TGTGCCAGCAGCTTATTTACGGGGGGAGCAGATACGCAGTATTTT
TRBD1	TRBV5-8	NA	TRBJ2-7	CASSFPRTGAYEQYF	TGTGCCAGCAGCTTCCCACGGACAGGGGCCTACGAGCAGTACTTC
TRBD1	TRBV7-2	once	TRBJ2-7	CASRPPPGQGSYEQYF	TGTGCCAGCAGACCACCACCGGGACAGGGTTCCTACGAGCAGTACTTC
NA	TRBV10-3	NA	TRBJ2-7	CAISESISGPYEQYF	TGTGCCATCAGTGAGTCAATCAGCGGACCCTACGAGCAGTACTTC
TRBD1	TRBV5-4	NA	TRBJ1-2	CASSSRDRTGEGYTF	TGTGCCAGCAGCTCTCGGGACAGGACGGGGGAAGGCTACACCTTC
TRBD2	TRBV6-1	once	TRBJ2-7	CASSGRLAGFSYEQYF	TGTGCCAGCAGTGGCCGACTAGCGGGTTTCTCCTACGAGCAGTACTTC
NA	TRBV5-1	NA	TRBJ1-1	CASSSPGATHEAFF	TGCGCCAGCAGCTCACCAGGGGCAACTCATGAAGCTTTCTTT
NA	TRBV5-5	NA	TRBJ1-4	CASSFSVNEKLFF	TGTGCCAGCAGCTTTAGTGTTAATGAAAAACTGTTTTTT
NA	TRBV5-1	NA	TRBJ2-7	CASRRQDSYEQYF	TGCGCCAGCCGCCGTCAGGATTCCTACGAGCAGTACTTC
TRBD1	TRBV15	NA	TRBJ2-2	CATSPRTGGGGELFF	TGTGCCACCAGCCCCAGGACAGGGGGCGGGGGGGAGCTGTTTTTT
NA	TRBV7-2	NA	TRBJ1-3	CASSSYRASSGNTIYF	TGTGCCAGCAGCTCATACAGGGCGAGCTCTGGAAACACCATATATTTT
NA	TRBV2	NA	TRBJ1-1	CASSEWQANTEAFF	TGTGCCAGCAGTGAATGGCAGGCGAACACTGAAGCTTTCTTT
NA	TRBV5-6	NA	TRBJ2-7	CASSLSVPPYEQYF	TGTGCCAGCAGCTTGTCTGTCCCTCCCTACGAGCAGTACTTC
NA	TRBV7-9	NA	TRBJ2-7	CASSPKSYEQYF	TGTGCCAGCAGCCCTAAGTCCTACGAGCAGTACTTC
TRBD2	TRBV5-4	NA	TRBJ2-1	CASSLELAGVYNEQFF	TGTGCCAGCAGCTTGGAGTTAGCGGGAGTCTACAATGAGCAGTTCTTC
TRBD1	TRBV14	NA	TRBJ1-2	CASSRGQGFGYTF	TGTGCCAGCAGCCGGGGACAGGGGTTTGGCTACACCTTC
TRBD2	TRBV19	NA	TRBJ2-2	CASSIQLFLAGGGTGELFF	TGTGCCAGTAGTATTCAACTGTTTTTGGCGGGAGGAGGCACCGGGGAGCTGTTTTTT
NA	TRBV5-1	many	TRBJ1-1	CASSNYLVNTEAFF	TGCGCCAGCAGCAATTACTTGGTGAACACTGAAGCTTTCTTT
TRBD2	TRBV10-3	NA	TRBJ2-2	CAISDLSGREAGELFF	TGTGCCATCAGTGACCTCAGCGGGAGGGAAGCCGGGGAGCTGTTTTTT
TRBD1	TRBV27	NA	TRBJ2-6	CASSLKGQGISPSGANVLTF	TGTGCCAGCAGTTTAAAAGGACAGGGGATCTCCCCTTCTGGGGCCAACGTCCTGACTTTC
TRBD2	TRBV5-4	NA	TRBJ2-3	CASSLAGGVDTQYF	TGTGCCAGCAGTCTAGCGGGGGGGGTTGATACGCAGTATTTT
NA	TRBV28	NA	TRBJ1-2	CASNWGRNGYTF	TGTGCCAGCAACTGGGGCAGAAATGGCTACACCTTC
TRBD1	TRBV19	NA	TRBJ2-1	CASSAPGQGRLGEQFF	TGTGCCAGTAGTGCACCGGGACAGGGGCGCCTTGGTGAGCAGTTCTTC
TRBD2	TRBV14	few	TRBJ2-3	CASSPRLAGATDTQYF	TGTGCCAGCAGCCCCCGACTAGCGGGGGCCACAGATACGCAGTATTTT
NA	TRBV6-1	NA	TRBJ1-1	CASRVSSDTEAFF	TGTGCCAGCAGGGTGAGTTCCGACACTGAAGCTTTCTTT
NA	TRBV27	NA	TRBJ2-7	CASSSYRDSYEQYF	TGTGCCAGCAGTTCCTACAGGGACTCCTACGAGCAGTACTTC
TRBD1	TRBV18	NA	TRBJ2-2	CASSGQVPGELFF	TGTGCCAGCTCAGGACAGGTCCCCGGGGAGCTGTTTTTT